The next 22 T cell receptor beta chains were all read from a single sample in a study of blood T cell repertoires in COVID-19. The protocol was immunoSEQ multiplex PCR, while the TCRdb copy is restricted to in-frame clones and leaves out a portion. The sample comprises approximately 290,000 clones, roughly 89% of which are singletons, and approximately 4% rests with the top ten. Sequences were obtained from PBMCs or T cells enriched from blood (not recorded which). The receptors stem from a woman aged 18 to 35 with acute COVID-19.

This sequence joins TRBV11-2 and TRBJ1-5; D is ambiguous. The V gene lost 1 base and the J gene lost 5 bases, with 12 bases spanning the gap. The germline V gene has CDR1 SGHAT and CDR2 FQNNGV. The CDR3 sequence is 15 residues long. Written as DNA, the CDR3 is TGTGCCAGCAGCTTAGGGTACAGAACCGATCAGCCCCAGCATTTT. This translates into CASSLGYRTDQPQHF.

The chain couples TRBV27 to TRBJ2-3; 9 bases fit TRBD1. J gave up 3 bases and V 7 bases, and 20 bases lay outside the gene matches. Looked up from germline, CDR1 is MNHEY and CDR2 is SMNVEV (reference sequence). This CDR3 is 19 amino acids long. The CDR3 region is CASTTLRGRDRGGTDTQYF. CDR3 nucleotide sequence: TGTGCCAGCACCACCCTTAGGGGTCGAGACAGGGGGGGGACAGATACGCAGTATTTT.

To note about this clone: The same CDR3 arises from other DNA sequences in this sample as well. The J gene is TRBJ1-2, the V gene TRBV24-1; maybe TRBD1 (5 bases). The CDR3 spans 13 residues. V dropped 4 bases and J dropped 8 bases, with 13 bases sitting between them. Looked up from germline, CDR1 is KGHDR and CDR2 is SFDVKD. CDR3 residues: CATSDLDSYGYTF. DNA of the CDR3: TGTGCCACCAGTGACCTCGACAGTTACGGCTACACCTTC.

This clone was found once. V gene TRBV3-1 (or the pseudogene TRBV3-2) combines with J gene TRBJ2-1; D ambiguous. V gave up 1 base and J gave up 16 bases, with 11 bases separating them. CDR1 LGHDT and CDR2 YNNKEL come from the germline V gene (reference sequence). The CDR3 runs to 11 residues. The CDR3: CASSQGSGRFF. As DNA, the CDR3 is TGTGCCAGCAGCCAAGGTTCGGGTAGATTCTTC.

In this sample, this clone turned up a few times. This chain uses TRBV7-3 with TRBJ2-1; the D is unclear. Deletions cut 6 bases from V and 9 bases from J, with 15 bases between. Germline assignment: CDR1 SGHTA and CDR2 FQGTGA. This CDR3 has 13 residues. The CDR3 nucleotides read TGTGCCAGCAGTCAGAGCCCGACGGGTGAGCAGTTCTTC. It specifies CASSQSPTGEQFF.

The chain employs TRBV7-2 and TRBJ2-3, with D maybe TRBD2 (5 bases). Germline CDR1 SGHTA, CDR2 FQGNSA. The CDR3 totals 15 residues. The ends were cut back, 5 bases at V and 2 bases at J, with 14 bases in the middle. The CDR3: CASSVPEGPTDTQYF. In nucleotides, the CDR3 is TGTGCCAGCAGCGTGCCCGAGGGCCCCACAGATACGCAGTATTTT.

This clone has just one count. V gene TRBV12-3 or TRBV12-4 combines with J gene TRBJ2-3; D is unclear. The CDR3 loop spans 12 amino acids. Trimming took off 5 bases at V and 4 bases at J, with 7 bases between the two ends. CDR3 nucleotide sequence: TGTGCCAGCAGTACCTACCCAGATACGCAGTATTTT. Translated, it gives CASSTYPDTQYF.

The rearrangement joins TRBV28 to TRBJ1-6; the match to TRBD1 covers 10 bases. CDR1 and CDR2 (germline): MDHEN, SYDVKM. The CDR3 is 15 residues long. V was clipped by 5 bases and J by 10 bases; unmatched bases: 8. This chain's CDR3 is CASSDRDRGRSPLHF. Here the CDR3 DNA reads TGTGCCAGCAGTGATCGGGACAGGGGTAGATCACCCCTCCACTTT.

The rearrangement joins TRBV7-3 to TRBJ2-6; TRBD1 agrees at 7 bases. The germline V gene has CDR1 SGHTA and CDR2 FQGTGA. The J segment lost 4 bases and the V segment lost 5 bases, leaving 5 bases of the junction unmatched. There are 15 residues in the CDR3. The chain's CDR3 is CASSVQGPGANVLTF. CDR3 DNA: TGTGCCAGCAGCGTACAGGGGCCCGGGGCCAACGTCCTGACTTTC.

The gene calls are TRBV28 and TRBJ2-7, with a possible D match to TRBD2 (6 bases). V was cut by 1 base and J by 2 bases, with 18 bases left in between. CDR3 length equals 17 residues. The germline gives CDR1 MDHEN, CDR2 SYDVKM. The CDR3 loop reads CASSLYTSPPRPYEQYF. The CDR3 DNA follows: TGTGCCAGCAGTTTATACACTAGCCCTCCGAGACCCTACGAGCAGTACTTC. Full variable domain (missing parts from reference TRBV28 and TRBJ2-7): DVKVTQSSRYLVKRTGEKVFLECVQDMDHENMFWYRQDPGLGLRLIYFSYDVKMKEKGDIPEGYSVSREKKERFSLILESASTNQTSMYLCASSLYTSPPRPYEQYFGPGTRLTVT.

The chain has TRBV6-1 and TRBJ1-2; D is undetermined. The CDR3 runs to 13 residues. Germline CDR1 reads MNHNS; CDR2 reads SASEGT. V was shortened by 1 base and J by 8 bases, with 11 bases between the two germline ends. CDR3 sequence (DNA): TGTGCCAGCAGTGAAGGGGCAGGTCAAGGCTACACCTTC. Its protein product is CASSEGAGQGYTF.

This rearrangement joins TRBV2 to TRBJ1-6, with 7 nucleotides matching TRBD1. Per the germline V gene, CDR1 is SNHLY and CDR2 is FYNNEI. The CDR3 spans 16 residues. V was pared by 5 bases and J by 9 bases, with 13 bases of the junction left unmatched. CDR3 amino acids: CASSYETGINTSPLHF. For the CDR3, the DNA is TGTGCCAGCAGTTACGAGACAGGGATAAATACTTCACCCCTCCACTTT.

V and J are TRBV6-5 and TRBJ1-3; a possible D gene is TRBD1 (6 bases). V gave up 8 bases and J gave up 0 bases, with 14 bases separating them. Germline-derived CDR1 and CDR2 are MNHEY and SVGAGI. The CDR3 covers 15 residues. The CDR3 region is CASVAGALSGNTIYF. CDR3 bases: TGTGCCAGCGTGGCGGGGGCCCTCTCTGGAAACACCATATATTTT.

The gene calls are TRBV18 and TRBJ1-5; perhaps TRBD1 as D (5 bases). V lost 4 bases to trimming and J lost 0 bases, with 7 bases between them. Germline assignment: CDR1 KGHSH and CDR2 LQKENI. This CDR3 contains 14 residues. The CDR3 loop is CASSLTDSNQPQHF. CDR3 nucleotide sequence: TGTGCCAGCTCACTGACAGATAGCAATCAGCCCCAGCATTTT. The complete variable domain, with remaining parts taken from reference TRBV18 and TRBJ1-5, reads NAGVMQNPRHLVRRRGQEARLRCSPMKGHSHVYWYRQLPEEGLKFMVYLQKENIIDESGMPKERFSAEFPKEGPSILRIQQVVRGDSAAYFCASSLTDSNQPQHFGDGTRLSIL.

The chain couples TRBV15 to TRBJ2-1; 9 bases match TRBD2. The V and J ends lost 1 base and 9 bases, in that order; junction bases with no gene match: 13. Germline V gene lookup returns CDR1 LNHNV and CDR2 YYDKDF (reference sequence). CDR3 length: 17 residues. The CDR3 region is CATSRALGRTSVGEQFF. Here the CDR3 DNA reads TGTGCCACCAGCAGAGCCCTGGGCCGGACTAGCGTTGGTGAGCAGTTCTTC.

The CDR3 region has the DNA TGCGCCAGCAGCTTCAATCAGGGAAATACCGGGGAGCTGTTTTTT. Translating it yields CASSFNQGNTGELFF. This chain connects TRBV5-1 to TRBJ2-2; D possibly corresponds to TRBD1 (5 bases). This CDR3 is built from 15 residues. V gave up 2 bases and J gave up 5 bases, with 13 bases separating them. Germline V lookup: CDR1 SGHRS, CDR2 YFSETQ.

Only one count was recorded for this clone. This chain connects TRBV7-9 to TRBJ1-4, with 7 bases matching TRBD1. V shed 5 bases, J shed 14 bases, and the junction held 11 bases outside the gene matches. This CDR3 has 13 amino acids. The V gene's germline CDR1 is SEHNR and CDR2 FQNEAQ (reference sequence). The CDR3 nucleotides are TGTGCCAGCAGCCTCACCGGACAGGTCGTGCTGTTTTTT. It codes for CASSLTGQVVLFF.

The chain joins TRBV10-3 to TRBJ2-3; TRBD2 aligns across 10 bases. Trimming took 0 bases from V and 1 from J; bases not matched to a gene: 4. Germline V gene data show CDR1 as ENHRY and CDR2 as SYGVKD. The CDR3 covers 17 residues. CDR3 nucleotides: TGTGCCATCAGTGAGTCCGAAGCGGGAGGGGGCACAGATACGCAGTATTTT. Its translation: CAISESEAGGGTDTQYF.

This chain connects TRBV2 to TRBJ2-3; 9 positions match TRBD2. The junction had 6 bases not matched to a gene; V was cut back by 8 bases and J by 6 bases. Germline V gives CDR1 SNHLY, CDR2 FYNNEI. This CDR3 is built from 13 residues. The CDR3 DNA reads as TGTGCCAGCCTAGCGGGACCGAGGGATACGCAGTATTTT. Its translation: CASLAGPRDTQYF.

V gene TRBV19 combines with J gene TRBJ2-1; TRBD2 agrees at 12 bases. Unmatched junction bases numbered 8, after V lost 3 bases and J lost 8 bases. Germline V CDR1 and CDR2: LNHDA, SQIVND (reference sequence). CDR3 length: 16 amino acids. The CDR3 here is CASSIRASGRGDEQFF. In nucleotides, the CDR3 is TGTGCCAGTAGTATCCGGGCTAGCGGGAGGGGGGATGAGCAGTTCTTC.

The chain couples TRBV27 to TRBJ2-3; TRBD2 agrees at 12 bases. The CDR3 has 15 residues. The ends lost 5 bases at V and 3 bases at J; junction bases unmatched: 3. Looked up from germline, CDR1 is MNHEY and CDR2 is SMNVEV (reference sequence). In DNA, the CDR3 is TGTGCCAGCAGTCCAGGACTAGCGGGAACAGATACGCAGTATTTT. Translating it yields CASSPGLAGTDTQYF.

The chain links TRBV19 to TRBJ2-1, with TRBD2 identical over 13 bases. With 4 bases clipped from V and 4 bases from J, the junction kept 7 bases outside the gene matches. The CDR3 has 17 amino acids. Germline values: CDR1 LNHDA, CDR2 SQIVND (reference sequence). The CDR3 sequence is CASSRGTSGTWYNEQFF. The CDR3 nucleotides are TGTGCCAGTAGTAGGGGGACTAGCGGGACTTGGTACAATGAGCAGTTCTTC.